This T cell receptor (beta chain) was identified in a study of radiotherapy plus CTLA-4 blockade in lung cancer. The overall study: The study recorded objective responses in less than 20% of patients and disease control in about 31%. Whole-study results and caveats: Per reports, early blood T cell clone dynamics, plus interferon-beta, forecast response most strongly.

This clone was recorded a few times. The antigen is undetermined. The CDR3 contains 14 residues. Germline V gene data show CDR1 as SEHNR and CDR2 as FQNEAQ (reference sequence). Trimming stripped 4 bases from V and 14 bases from J, with 23 bases between. Focal radiation plus CTLA-4 blockade with ipilimumab was administered to patients who had chemo-refractory metastatic non-small-cell lung cancer. Repertoires were generated with immunoSEQ multiplex PCR, while TCRdb's copy carries only in-frame clones and drops some. The table shows 120,000 or so clones, with about 77% occurring only once. Sequences were derived from peripheral blood, sampled from a patient treated with radiotherapy plus ipilimumab. The V and J genes are TRBV7-9 and TRBJ1-2, with D hard to call. The sequence was collected from a human donor with non-small cell lung cancer who had a partial response to radiotherapy plus ipilimumab. The CDR3 sequence: CASSSTIKNSPLTF. The CDR3 region has the DNA TGTGCCAGCAGCTCCACGATTAAAAACAGCCCCCTTACCTTC.